The T cell receptor beta chain described here comes from a study of cytomegalovirus exposure and HLA in healthy donors. Overall study: In a later analysis, the roughly 120 validation repertoires were reported to have used the same platform as the 600 to 800 first-cohort repertoires.

Study findings and constraints: Subsequent analysis of the approximately 130 validation repertoires found a tendency for first-cohort TCR clusters to co-occur.

Only in-frame clones appear in the TCRdb table, and some are missing; sequencing was by immunoSEQ multiplex PCR. The repertoire holds 180,000 or so clones, with around nine tenths as singletons. Comments on this clone: Its antigen is undetermined.

The sequenced sample was PBMCs. This TCR was recovered from a woman in her thirties in good health and CMV-seronegative.

The CDR3 bases are TGCGCCAGCAGTGAGGCAGGACTTTCTACTAACTATGGCTACACCTTC. Its translation is CASSEAGLSTNYGYTF. The chain recombines TRBV10-2 with TRBJ1-2; D is ambiguous. This CDR3 spans 16 amino acids. Germline V gene data show CDR1 as WSHSY and CDR2 as SAAADI. Trimming left V 2 bases short and J 0 bases short, with 13 bases between.